The sequence of this T cell receptor (beta chain) was determined in a study of blood T cell repertoires in COVID-19 (dated by TCRdb to the early 2020s). Background on the whole study: The collaborator samples originated in the United States, Italy and Spain and spanned the acute and convalescent phases of COVID-19. The material from the prospective study consisted of cDNA or gDNA derived from T cells, B-cell-depleted T cells, or PBMCs. The dataset comprised deeply sampled blood TCRbeta repertoires from subjects exposed to, actively infected with, or recovered from COVID-19. A freely available public database, intended as a resource for researchers studying the immune response to SARS-CoV-2, is where the repertoires were released. The samples were drawn from two sources: the first 160 participants of the ongoing ImmuneRACE study, and 1,200 or so subjects contributed by 6 global collaborators. A de-identified subject ID, COVID-19 status, age in years and sex were almost always included in the sample metadata. Where available, HLA class I and class II types were obtained from metadata supplied by the sample provider rather than from assay-based typing.

According to the germline V gene, CDR1 reads MNHEY and CDR2 reads SVGAGI. V is shortened by 2 bases, J by 7 bases, and the region joining them spans 11 bases. Its CDR3 holds 13 amino acids, cysteine through phenylalanine. The DNA shown is the 39-base CDR3, in frame from base 1. Broader findings and caveats from the paper: How much clinical and demographic metadata was included differed by source and by participant, and the metadata was provided uncurated.

With respect to this clone: Its specific antigen is unknown. No much larger clone exists at a distance of one base, and base qualities are not known.

Participants in the prospective study were enrolled through a virtual design, were aged 18 to 89 years, and lived in roughly 26 United States geographic areas. In the prospective study, cohorts were assigned on the basis of participant-reported clinical history obtained from a screening survey and a study questionnaire. Each participant in the prospective study had whole blood, serum and a nasopharyngeal or oropharyngeal swab collected by mobile phlebotomists. Over a roughly two-month period, participants in the prospective study had the option of providing additional blood draws and questionnaires. Before DNA extraction, prospective study blood samples were shipped either frozen or at room temperature. The immunoSEQ Assay, a bias-controlled multiplex PCR, was used to amplify TCRbeta CDR3 regions from genomic DNA. The source study handled its data this way. The number of nucleated cells in each sample was estimated from the amplification of reference gene primers within the assay. To quantify the absolute abundance of each unique TCRbeta CDR3 rearrangement, sequence reads were collapsed and filtered. For each sample, productive Simpson clonality was calculated as the square root of Simpson's diversity index across productive rearrangements. The table was pulled from immuneACCESS by TCRdb, which kept in-frame rearrangements only. Such tables lose some clones; where checked, under half of the loss comes from unresolved V genes, and the rest has no known cause. The DNA gave D and trimming, while V, J and clone size come from that table. The sample contains some 220,000 clones, around 89% of them found a single time. The ten largest clonotypes hold approximately 3.8% of the sample.

Sequenced sample: PBMCs or T cells enriched from blood (not recorded which). The chain uses TRBV6-5 and TRBJ1-1, with the D gene call left open. The origin of this receptor is a young woman in a cohort exposed to, infected with or recovered from COVID-19 (not recorded which). Here the CDR3 is given as CASSYVRYSEAFF. The nucleotide sequence is TGTGCCAGCAGTTACGTAAGGTACAGTGAAGCTTTCTTT.